Below, 9 T cell receptor beta chains from the same sample are listed, as sequenced in a study of cytomegalovirus exposure and HLA in healthy donors. PCR was performed using 60 Vbeta and 13 Jbeta primers. The table came from immunoSEQ multiplex PCR; TCRdb's copy has only in-frame clones and leaves some out. The repertoire holds under 200,000 clones, with 86% as singletons. What was sequenced was PBMCs. The receptors shown here come from a woman aged 30 to 39 in good health and CMV-seronegative.

This clone is a singleton in its sample. Mismatch with germline at one junction end may stem from a read error. The V gene is TRBV6-5, the J gene TRBJ1-5, with 9 bases lining up with TRBD1. Per the germline V gene, CDR1 is MNHEY and CDR2 is SVGAGI. This CDR3 region has 13 residues. In nucleotides, the CDR3 is TGTGCCAGCAGTGCGGACAGGGGCCAGCCCCGGCATTTT. It specifies CASSADRGQPRHF.

The sample holds one count of this clone. The germline gene is not matched at one end of the junction; a read error may be the cause. The chain employs TRBV6-6 and TRBJ1-1; TRBD1 might be the D (6 bases). The germline gives CDR1 MNHNY, CDR2 SVGAGI (reference sequence). The CDR3 length is 13 residues. CDR3 in amino acids: CASTQAREWGQIF. The CDR3 DNA is TGTGCCAGCACCCAAGCAAGGGAGTGGGGGCAAATCTTT.

The chain carries TRBV6-1 and TRBJ2-1; no definite D call. V was clipped by 9 bases and J by 4 bases, with 13 bases between them. CDR3 length equals 13 residues. Germline V gives CDR1 MNHNS, CDR2 SASEGT. The CDR3 sequence: CASVGSIYNEQFF. CDR3 bases: TGTGCCAGTGTCGGGTCAATTTACAATGAGCAGTTCTTC.

This clone was seen a single time. The chain joins TRBV18 to TRBJ2-1; 8 nucleotides line up with TRBD1. J gave up 8 bases and V 4 bases, and 13 bases lay outside the gene matches. CDR1 is KGHSH, CDR2 LQKENI, per germline. CDR3 length: 16 amino acids. This CDR3 is CASSQVGTGGSDEQFF. The CDR3 nucleotides are TGTGCCAGCTCACAAGTGGGCACAGGGGGAAGCGATGAGCAGTTCTTC.

This chain joins TRBV19 and TRBJ2-7; 9 nucleotides match TRBD1. Per the germline V gene, CDR1 is LNHDA and CDR2 is SQIVND (reference sequence). This CDR3 spans 14 amino acids. V lost 6 bases and J lost 0; bases outside the gene matches: 3. CDR3 sequence: CASRAQGASYEQYF. The DNA of the CDR3 is TGTGCCAGTAGAGCACAGGGGGCCTCCTACGAGCAGTACTTC.

The chain joins TRBV4-1 to TRBJ2-3; 9 bases fit TRBD2. CDR1 and CDR2 from the germline V gene are MGHRA and YSYEKL. Trimming removed 2 bases from V and 5 bases from J; junction bases left unmatched: 5. The CDR3 spans 15 residues. The CDR3 nucleotides read TGCGCCAGCAGCCAACCGCGGGGGGGTATAGATACGCAGTATTTT. As protein: CASSQPRGGIDTQYF.

The CDR3 protein is CASRGTASSYNEQFF. As DNA, the CDR3 is TGTGCCAGCAGGGGGACAGCTAGCTCCTACAATGAGCAGTTCTTC. The chain employs TRBV6-1 and TRBJ2-1, with TRBD1 identical over 7 bases. The CDR3 sequence is 15 residues long. Germline CDR1 MNHNS, CDR2 SASEGT. The V segment lost 6 bases and the J segment 0 bases; nucleotides outside the gene matches: 5.

The chain joins TRBV10-3 to TRBJ2-3, with TRBD2 matching 12 bases. The germline V gene has CDR1 ENHRY and CDR2 SYGVKD. V trimming: 3 bases; J trimming: 1 base; junction bases outside the gene matches: 8. This CDR3 region has 18 residues. CDR3 in amino acids: CAISEGLAGGPRTDTQYF. As DNA, the CDR3 is TGTGCCATCAGTGAAGGGCTAGCGGGAGGGCCACGCACAGATACGCAGTATTTT.

The CDR3 DNA follows: TGTGCCAGCAGTCTACTAGCGGGTATAGATACGCAGTATTTT. As protein: CASSLLAGIDTQYF. The V gene is TRBV2, the J gene TRBJ2-3; 9 nucleotides match TRBD2. CDR3 size: 14 residues. Per the germline V gene, CDR1 is SNHLY and CDR2 is FYNNEI. Germline trimming cut 5 bases from V and 5 bases from J; bases unmatched to any gene: 5. Looking up the rest from reference TRBV2 and TRBJ2-3 gives the full variable domain: EPEVTQTPSHQVTQMGQEVILRCVPISNHLYFYWYRQILGQKVEFLVSFYNNEISEKSEIFDDQFSVERPDGSNFTLKIRSTKLEDSAMYFCASSLLAGIDTQYFGPGTRLTVL.